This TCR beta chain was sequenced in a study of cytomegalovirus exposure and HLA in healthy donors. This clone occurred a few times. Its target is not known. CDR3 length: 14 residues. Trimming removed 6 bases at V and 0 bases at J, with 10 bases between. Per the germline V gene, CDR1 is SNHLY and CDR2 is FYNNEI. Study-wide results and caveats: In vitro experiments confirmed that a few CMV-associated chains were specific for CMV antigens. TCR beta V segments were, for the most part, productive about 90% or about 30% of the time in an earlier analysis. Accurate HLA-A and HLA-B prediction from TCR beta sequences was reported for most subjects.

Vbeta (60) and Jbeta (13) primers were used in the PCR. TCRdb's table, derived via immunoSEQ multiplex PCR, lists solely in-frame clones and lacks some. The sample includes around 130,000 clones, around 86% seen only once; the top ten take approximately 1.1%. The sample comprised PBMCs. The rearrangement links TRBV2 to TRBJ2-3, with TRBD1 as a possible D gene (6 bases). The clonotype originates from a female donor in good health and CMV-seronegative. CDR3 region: CASRGQISTDTQYF. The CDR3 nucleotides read TGTGCCAGCAGGGGACAAATCAGCACAGATACGCAGTATTTT.